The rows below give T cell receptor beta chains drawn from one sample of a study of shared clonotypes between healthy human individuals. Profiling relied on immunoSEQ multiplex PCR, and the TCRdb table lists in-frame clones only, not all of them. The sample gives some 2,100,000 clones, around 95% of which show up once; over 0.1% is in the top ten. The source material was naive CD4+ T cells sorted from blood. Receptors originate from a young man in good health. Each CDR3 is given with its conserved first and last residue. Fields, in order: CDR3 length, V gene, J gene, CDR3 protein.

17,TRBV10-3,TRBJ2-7,CAISYRTSGASSYEQYF
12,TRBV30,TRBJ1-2,CAWSVDNYGYTF
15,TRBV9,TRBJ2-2,CASSVGAAKAGELFF
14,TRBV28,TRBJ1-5,CASSLTAFNQPQHF
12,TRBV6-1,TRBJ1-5,CASRGGNQPQHF
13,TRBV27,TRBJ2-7,CASSRGMGVEQYF
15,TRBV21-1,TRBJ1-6,CASSNLAGVDSPLHF
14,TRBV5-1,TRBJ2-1,CASSAAPPNNEQFF
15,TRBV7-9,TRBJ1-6,CASSLGTGDNSPLHF
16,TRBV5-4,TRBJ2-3,CASSPRDRGQRDTQYF
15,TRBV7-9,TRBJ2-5,CASSFSVGLQQAQYF
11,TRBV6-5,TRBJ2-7,CASIGNDEQYF
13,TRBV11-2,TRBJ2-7,CASSRTLNYEQYF
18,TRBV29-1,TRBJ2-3,CSVRGLAGVRGSTDTQYF
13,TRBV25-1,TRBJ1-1,CASSPTGNTEAFF
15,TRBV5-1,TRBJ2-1,CASSTGQSSYNEQFF
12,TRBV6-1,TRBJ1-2,CASNSANYGYTF
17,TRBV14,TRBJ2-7,CASSHEISGTVGNEQYF
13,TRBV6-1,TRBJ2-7,CASSLQPNYEQYF